The source of this T cell receptor (beta chain) is a study of cytomegalovirus exposure and HLA in healthy donors (dated by TCRdb to 2015 to 2018). Study-level background: An earlier analysis of around 600 of the donors reported roughly 300 Gb of sequence data and 120 million or so unique TCR beta sequences from about 200 million T cells. Around 320 gigabases of sequencing data and approximately 85 million unique TCR sequences were included in an early release covering over 600 HLA-typed donors. Of the roughly 400 genotyped donors, approximately 81% were placed in the genetic ancestry cluster associated with self-reported Caucasian donors. The study was designed to test whether signatures of past pathogen exposure could be identified by cataloging public T cell receptors. The study used immunosequencing to profile the T cell repertoires of approximately 640 subjects and linked those repertoires to cytomegalovirus serostatus. A separate validation cohort of over a hundred different subjects was used in addition to the roughly 700-subject first cohort. To predict cytomegalovirus infection status, the study brought together high-throughput TCR immunosequencing, statistical association of individual TCRs with disease status, and machine learning. A later analysis re-examined previously published TCR beta repertoires from several hundred donors and added high-resolution HLA genotyping to investigate patterns of TCR occurrence. The later analysis used no new phenotypic data to find candidate immune exposures, relying instead on TCR beta sequences and their occurrence across donors. An earlier analysis of several hundred of the donors applied high-throughput TCR beta sequencing to assess whether each TCR beta V gene segment acted as functional or pseudogenic. Donor age, sex, ethnicity and CMV serostatus were compiled together with the repertoire data. Genome-wide SNP genotypes for about 65% of the 666 donors were used in a later genetic analysis, which treated that subset as a discovery cohort. All discovery cohort repertoires had been generated using a single sequencing platform. Both class I and class II loci were covered by HLA typing, at four-digit resolution. The number of typed donors differed by locus: roughly 629-630 for A, B, C, DRB1 and DQB1; 522 for DQA1; fewer than 610 for DPA1; and roughly 470 for DPB1. Roughly 5 DR-DQ haplotypes were handled as single units for association and clustering because linkage in the cohort was strong. Among 398 genotyped donors of the cohort, an average of around 240,000 unique TCR beta nucleotide sequences were sequenced per donor, roughly 20% of them non-productive.

Per the germline V gene (reference sequence), LNHDA is the CDR1 and SQIVND is the CDR2. CDR3 length: 14 amino acids, cysteine to phenylalanine. CDR3 DNA only is kept here, 42 bases in frame from base 1. V ends up 7 bases short and J 6 bases short, with an unmatched junction base count of 6. The library was prepared using the immunoSEQ multiplex PCR assay. For the multiplex PCR, a mixture combining 60 forward primers for TCR Vbeta segments and 13 reverse primers for TCR Jbeta segments was used. A multiplex PCR assay on genomic DNA amplified the CDR3 region of rearranged TCR beta genes. On the Illumina HiSeq System, the amplified TCR beta libraries were sequenced as 87-base-pair reads. The published analysis was carried out like this. In a later analysis, roughly 80 million unique TCR beta chains were counted across the roughly 670 repertoires, and around 11 million of these chains were shared by at least two donors. Raw reads were error-corrected and collapsed into unique sequences with a nearest-neighbor algorithm that merged closely related sequences to remove PCR and sequencing errors. Alignment of CDR3 sequences to IMGT reference sequences was used to assign V, D and J gene segments. For a sequence to be retained, a match of at least six nucleotides was required to both a V gene segment and a J gene segment. Rearrangements were called productive when the CDR3 lacked stop codons and stayed in frame with V and J; all others were non-productive. CDR3 was defined by IMGT convention, running from the second conserved V-encoded cysteine to the conserved J-encoded phenylalanine. The earlier analysis of roughly 590 of the donors excluded any sequence lacking an unambiguous match to a single V gene segment. An earlier analysis of just under 600 of the donors called V segments functional above 56.7% productive rearrangements and segregating when the between-donor standard deviation exceeded 5%. A statistical classification framework was built to diagnose cytomegalovirus status from the catalog of TCR beta chain sequences. V and J gene assignment, in a later analysis, came from comparing TCR nucleotide sequences with IMGT/GENE-DB human TR gene sequences. Using the TCRdist pipeline, a later analysis assigned CDR3 sequences along with most-parsimonious VDJ recombination scenarios. In a later analysis, each TCR beta chain was defined by its CDR3 amino acid sequence together with its V-gene family, and reads lacking a unique V-gene family were excluded. As a way to deal with suspected cross-contamination and a sequencing artifact, a later analysis dropped 500 to 700 nucleotide sequences that were highly shared and had low generation probability. In a later analysis, a clonal expansion index was calculated for each public chain from normalized within-repertoire ranks of inferred template counts. A later analysis computed generation probabilities with a VDJ recombination model fitted to out-of-frame rearrangements, and checked the results against IGoR. In a later analysis, TCR-TCR, TCR-HLA and TCR-CMV co-occurrence was scored with hypergeometric tests, and a repertoire-size bias correction was applied to TCR pairs. In a later analysis, false discovery rates were estimated by permuting HLA or CMV assignments 20 times. A later analysis grouped co-occurring TCRs with DBSCAN, adding TCRdist sequence similarity when clustering within HLA-allele-positive subsets. Repertoires with fewer than 30,000 or more than 120,000 public chains, plus five repertoires with anomalous nucleotide sharing, were excluded from co-occurrence clustering. In TCRdb, the immuneACCESS table is reduced to in-frame sequences with V and J assigned. These tables do not hold every clone; where another copy was compared, an unresolved V gene accounts for under half, and the others remain unexplained. That table gives V, J and clone size, and the DNA gave D and trimming. The sample table contains under 300,000 clones; only one count was recorded for 86% of them. The ten largest clonotypes hold 4% of the sample.

In total, 666 healthy bone marrow donors made up the cohort. At the time of sampling, all cohort members were nominally healthy, though unrecorded immune exposures were likely present. The donor was CMV seropositive and was included in the group of 250 to 300 seropositive cohort members. A peripheral blood sample was provided by each donor, and peripheral blood mononuclear cells were used for TCR beta sequencing. The Qiagen DNeasy Blood Extraction Kit was used to extract genomic DNA from the blood cell samples. In the case of this clone: What this receptor recognizes is not known. No much larger clone exists at a distance of one base, and base qualities are not known.

What the research found in general, with its limitations: A cluster of highly shared sequence variants was judged likely to be a technical artifact of the sequencing pipeline. Several of the top co-occurrence clusters appeared to be linked to parvovirus B19, influenza, CMV and Epstein-Barr virus, according to a later analysis. A later analysis found that HLA-associated TCR beta chains were more clonally expanded and had lower generation probabilities than equally common non-associated chains. The classifier was reported to diagnose cytomegalovirus status with high specificity and sensitivity in both the original and validation cohorts. The study listed 150 to 200 TCR beta chains as associated with cytomegalovirus. A later genetic analysis reported fewer N-insertions in productive TCRs among donors in an Asian-associated ancestry cluster than the approximately 670-donor mean. When HLA alleles, especially DR and DQ, strongly co-occurred, TCR associations were difficult to assign to individual alleles. The authors suggested that the approach could potentially be extended to other disease states and immunological phenotypes. In a later analysis, TCR association rates were found to vary across HLA loci, with the most associated TCRs seen for DRB1 alleles and the fewest for HLA-C alleles. For the cohort, immune exposure information was limited to CMV serostatus. Because HLA typing was missing for some donors at each locus, association tests included only the typed subset. Across donors, most TCR sequences were observed very rarely, whereas some public TCRs were present in many individuals. Because the 87-base-pair reads could not distinguish some IMGT-functional V segments, including TRBV6-2 and TRBV6-3, those segments were excluded. Three of the identified cytomegalovirus-associated TCR beta chains were confirmed in vitro to be specific for cytomegalovirus antigens. A further reported finding was that TCR beta sequences accurately predicted the HLA-A and HLA-B alleles for most subjects in the first cohort. Roughly uniform sequencing depth across donors was assumed in presence/absence analyses, although this assumption may not hold. A later genetic analysis associated a missense DCLRE1C variant with V-gene and J-gene trimming of TCR beta chains, and an independent cohort replicated the association. An earlier analysis of several hundred of the donors showed that most TCR beta V segments appeared in productive rearrangements either about 87% or about 30% of the time, which broadly matched IMGT annotations. A later analysis associated 16,951 TCR beta sequences with specific HLA alleles at a false discovery rate of 0.05. The earlier analysis of around 600 of the donors excluded approximately 15 rarely observed V segments, including chromosome 9 orphons, because counts were too low. Linkage disequilibrium might explain the correlated functional status among segregating V segments, but an unknown experimental factor could not be excluded. Only TCR beta chains were sequenced in this cohort, and the absence of alpha or paired-chain data limited detectable features. In a later analysis, most CMV-associated TCR beta chains were found to appear HLA-restricted, with HLA associations seemingly driven largely by CMV exposure.

Sequencing used PBMCs. The receptor's source is a man between 40 and 49 years old in good health and CMV-seropositive. The rearranged chain carries TRBV19 and TRBJ1-5; TRBD1 lines up with 10 middle nucleotides. The DNA sequence follows: TGTGCCAGTACTGGACAGGGGGAATCTCAGCCCCAGCATTTT. Its coded protein is CASTGQGESQPQHF.